A selection of T cell receptor beta chains follows, all from one sample in a study of identical twins. TCRdb re-analysed the 5' RACE reads in MiXCR, keeping a single row per CDR3 protein. This sample has about 890,000 distinct CDR3 sequences, with roughly an eighth found just once. These data also formed part of another study, on yellow fever vaccine responses in identical twins.

Sequenced material: PBMCs. The receptors originated from a woman in her late teens or twenties in good health. Each CDR3 is given with its conserved first and last residue. The D gene is left open where the match is weak. Clone size is shown for a subset of rows, as once, few, many or a class of expanded clone.

d_gene: TRBD2; len: 14; abundance: few; j_gene: TRBJ2-2; v_gene: TRBV2; CDR3nt: TGTGCCAGCATAAGGCTAGCGGGGACCGGGGAGCTGTTTTTT; CDR3aa: CASIRLAGTGELFF
d_gene: TRBD1; len: 14; abundance: NA; j_gene: TRBJ2-7; v_gene: TRBV12-3/TRBV12-4; CDR3nt: TGTGCCAGCAGCCTCTGGGGACAGGGGTACGAGCAGTACTTC; CDR3aa: CASSLWGQGYEQYF
d_gene: NA; len: 15; abundance: NA; j_gene: TRBJ1-4; v_gene: TRBV25-1; CDR3nt: TGTGCCAGCAGTGATGCAGGGCGACAATATGAAAAACTGTTTTTT; CDR3aa: CASSDAGRQYEKLFF
d_gene: TRBD2; len: 17; abundance: many; j_gene: TRBJ2-5; v_gene: TRBV29-1; CDR3nt: TGCAGCGTTGAACCCGTCCGGCTAGCGGGGGAGCAAGAGACCCAGTACTTC; CDR3aa: CSVEPVRLAGEQETQYF
d_gene: NA; len: 16; abundance: many; j_gene: TRBJ2-1; v_gene: TRBV5-1; CDR3nt: TGCGCCAGCAGCTTGAAAGTACAGGGTATCGACAATGAGCAGTTCTTC; CDR3aa: CASSLKVQGIDNEQFF
d_gene: TRBD1; len: 16; abundance: few; j_gene: TRBJ1-6; v_gene: TRBV6-1; CDR3nt: TGTGCCAGCAGCCCCGGACAGGCAGCTACGGATTCACCCCTCCACTTT; CDR3aa: CASSPGQAATDSPLHF
d_gene: NA; len: 13; abundance: few; j_gene: TRBJ1-1; v_gene: TRBV14; CDR3nt: TGTGCCAGCAGCCAAGATTGGAGCACTGAAGCTTTCTTT; CDR3aa: CASSQDWSTEAFF
d_gene: NA; len: 15; abundance: NA; j_gene: TRBJ1-2; v_gene: TRBV7-9; CDR3nt: TGTGCCAGCAGCTTAGGGACCGCGGGCCCTTATGGCTACACCTTC; CDR3aa: CASSLGTAGPYGYTF
d_gene: NA; len: 19; abundance: few; j_gene: TRBJ2-2; v_gene: TRBV6-2/TRBV6-3; CDR3nt: TGTGCCAGCTTCCCACGGGGCGCGGGTAGGCTAGCGAACACCGGGGAGCTGTTTTTT; CDR3aa: CASFPRGAGRLANTGELFF
d_gene: NA; len: 12; abundance: few; j_gene: TRBJ1-6; v_gene: TRBV4-2; CDR3nt: TGTGCCAGCAGCGAACACGGGGGACCCCTCCACTTT; CDR3aa: CASSEHGGPLHF
d_gene: NA; len: 13; abundance: few; j_gene: TRBJ2-7; v_gene: TRBV20-1; CDR3nt: TGCAGTGCTAGAGATGGAAGGACCTACGAGCAGTACTTC; CDR3aa: CSARDGRTYEQYF
d_gene: TRBD2; len: 14; abundance: many; j_gene: TRBJ2-4; v_gene: TRBV20-1; CDR3nt: TGCAGTGCTAGACTAGCGGGAGCCAAAAACATTCAGTACTTC; CDR3aa: CSARLAGAKNIQYF
d_gene: NA; len: 15; abundance: few; j_gene: TRBJ2-1; v_gene: TRBV12-3/TRBV12-4; CDR3nt: TGTGCCAGCAGTTTAGGGCAGGCCACCTACAATGAGCAGTTCTTC; CDR3aa: CASSLGQATYNEQFF
d_gene: TRBD2; len: 20; abundance: NA; j_gene: TRBJ2-5; v_gene: TRBV4-2; CDR3nt: TGTGCCAGCAGCCAAGTTCCCTCGGGACTAGCGGGGGGGATTGGAGAGACCCAGTACTTC; CDR3aa: CASSQVPSGLAGGIGETQYF
d_gene: NA; len: 16; abundance: NA; j_gene: TRBJ2-5; v_gene: TRBV28; CDR3nt: TGTGCCAGCGGATCCATTAGCAGGGGTGTGAGGGAGACCCAGTACTTC; CDR3aa: CASGSISRGVRETQYF
d_gene: NA; len: 18; abundance: many; j_gene: TRBJ2-1; v_gene: TRBV20-1; CDR3nt: TGCAGTGCTAGAGACCGCCTCCGGCGGGCCCCCAATCGAAATGAGCAGTTCTTC; CDR3aa: CSARDRLRRAPNRNEQFF
d_gene: NA; len: 13; abundance: NA; j_gene: TRBJ2-3; v_gene: TRBV20-1; CDR3nt: TGCAGTGCTAGAGGTCGGAGGGGAGATACGCAGTATTTT; CDR3aa: CSARGRRGDTQYF